Listed below are T cell receptor beta chains from one sample, sequenced in a study of blood T cell repertoires in COVID-19. The data were produced by immunoSEQ multiplex PCR, yet TCRdb's version contains in-frame clones alone and is incomplete. The table shows a few hundred thousand clones, with 75% to 95% occurring only once. Sequencing was done on a sample of peripheral blood. The source is a woman aged 25 to 39 with COVID-19, enrolled during active disease. CDR3s include the opening cysteine and the closing phenylalanine or tryptophan. Fields, in order: J gene, V gene, D gene, CDR3 protein. A D gene is named only where the DNA matches it firmly.

J gene: TRBJ1-2; V gene: TRBV19; D gene: .; CDR3 protein: CASREDGPNGYTF
J gene: TRBJ2-1; V gene: TRBV29-1; D gene: .; CDR3 protein: CSVTRGLQYNEQFF
J gene: TRBJ2-1; V gene: TRBV10-3; D gene: .; CDR3 protein: CAISESSADEQFF
J gene: TRBJ1-4; V gene: TRBV19; D gene: TRBD1; CDR3 protein: CASSIAPSQGSNEKLFF
J gene: TRBJ1-5; V gene: TRBV7-3; D gene: .; CDR3 protein: CASSLGLWGEGPQHF
J gene: TRBJ1-5; V gene: TRBV3-1/TRBV3-2; D gene: .; CDR3 protein: CASSQEGRANQPQHF
J gene: TRBJ2-7; V gene: TRBV29-1; D gene: TRBD1; CDR3 protein: CSLGTGSEQYF
J gene: TRBJ1-5; V gene: TRBV15; D gene: TRBD1; CDR3 protein: CATSRDGTEDQPQHF
J gene: TRBJ2-1; V gene: TRBV28; D gene: TRBD2; CDR3 protein: CAASGVEGTYELEQFF
J gene: TRBJ1-5; V gene: TRBV29-1; D gene: TRBD1; CDR3 protein: CSVRDRGINQPQHF